One and the same sample provided the 17 T cell receptor beta chains below, sequenced in a study of CD8+ T cells in alopecia areata. The authors extracted RNA and reverse transcribed it into cDNA as the sequencing template. The repertoire was sequenced with immunoSEQ multiplex PCR; TCRdb's copy has only in-frame clones and lacks some. The profile covers around 190,000 clones, with 56% appearing a single time and nearly 5% taken by the ten largest. Sequences were obtained from CD8+ T cells sorted from blood. These receptor sequences come from a human donor in good health.

This chain connects TRBV9 to TRBJ1-2; D not resolved. V was shortened by 0 bases and J by 6 bases, with 15 bases between the two germline ends. The CDR3 has 15 residues. Germline V lookup: CDR1 SGDLS, CDR2 YYNGEE. The CDR3: CASSVASVGEDGYTF. The CDR3 nucleotides are TGTGCCAGCAGCGTAGCTTCTGTCGGGGAGGATGGCTACACCTTC.

Only a few counts were recorded for this clone. V gene TRBV5-1 combines with J gene TRBJ2-1, with D uncertain. With 1 base removed from V and 7 bases from J, the gap between germline ends came to 6 bases. Germline values: CDR1 SGHRS, CDR2 YFSETQ. This CDR3 is 12 amino acids long. The CDR3 DNA reads TGCGCCAGCAGCTTGATCGGGAATGAGCAGTTCTTC. The encoded protein is CASSLIGNEQFF.

This chain links TRBV4-1 with TRBJ1-1, with TRBD1 matching over 8 bases. V was clipped by 7 bases and J by 1 base; unmatched bases: 11. CDR3 length: 16 amino acids. Germline assignment: CDR1 MGHRA and CDR2 YSYEKL. The CDR3 is CASKQVRQGWNTEAFF. The CDR3 nucleotides are TGCGCCAGCAAGCAAGTCCGACAGGGGTGGAACACTGAAGCTTTCTTT.

The V call is TRBV5-6, the J call TRBJ2-4, with 13 nucleotides matching TRBD2. With V trimmed by 5 bases and J by 8 bases, 4 bases remained unmatched. Germline V gives CDR1 SGHDT, CDR2 YYEEEE. The CDR3 has 14 residues. The CDR3 DNA reads TGTGCCAGCAGTCCGACTAGCGGGGGGTACATTCAGTACTTC. Encoded protein: CASSPTSGGYIQYF.

J is TRBJ1-2 and V is TRBV6-5, with D maybe TRBD1 (5 bases). The ends were cut back, 2 bases at V and 5 bases at J, with 6 bases in the middle. The CDR3 is 12 amino acids. Germline assignment: CDR1 MNHEY and CDR2 SVGAGI. The CDR3 coding sequence is TGTGCCAGCAGTTACAGGGGATATGGCTACACCTTC. Translation gives CASSYRGYGYTF.

In this sample, this clone turned up a few times. This chain uses TRBV29-1 with TRBJ2-1; 13 bases agree with TRBD2. There are 12 residues in the CDR3. Germline CDR1 reads SQVTM; CDR2 reads ANQGSEA. CDR3 sequence reads: CTAGLAGDEQFF. As DNA, the CDR3 is TGCACCGCAGGACTAGCGGGGGATGAGCAGTTCTTC.

A few counts support this clone. The rearrangement links TRBV14 to TRBJ1-1, with a tentative D call TRBD1 (5 bases). The CDR3 is 13 residues long. Trimming stripped 4 bases from V and 5 bases from J, with 11 bases between. Germline V CDR1 and CDR2: SGHDN, FVKESK. The CDR3 DNA reads as TGTGCCAGCAGCCCCGGGGGAGTTACTGAAGCTTTCTTT. It codes for CASSPGGVTEAFF. Complete variable domain (other parts from reference TRBV14 and TRBJ1-1): EAGVTQFPSHSVIEKGQTVTLRCDPISGHDNLYWYRRVMGKEIKFLLHFVKESKQDESGMPNNRFLAERTGGTYSTLKVQPAELEDSGVYFCASSPGGVTEAFFGQGTRLTVV.

The chain has TRBV19 and TRBJ1-4, with D maybe TRBD1 (5 bases). The CDR3 loop spans 15 amino acids. V lost 5 bases to trimming and J lost 0 bases, with 10 bases between them. Germline loops: CDR1 LNHDA, CDR2 SQIVND (reference sequence). DNA of the CDR3: TGTGCCAGTAGTCCGGGGACGGCAACTAATGAAAAACTGTTTTTT. Amino acids: CASSPGTATNEKLFF.

This clone was detected a few times. The gene calls are TRBV29-1 and TRBJ2-7; 7 nucleotides line up with TRBD2. V lost 0 bases and J lost 3; bases outside the gene matches: 2. The CDR3 extends over 13 amino acids. CDR1 SQVTM and CDR2 ANQGSEA come from the germline V gene. In DNA, the CDR3 is TGCAGCGTTGAAGATCGGGGGGACTACGAGCAGTACTTC. Translated: CSVEDRGDYEQYF.

This clone was seen a few times. The chain has TRBV5-4 and TRBJ1-2; TRBD1 matches 10 bases. In germline, CDR1 is SGHNT, CDR2 YYREEE (reference sequence). V shed 4 bases, J shed 7 bases, and the junction held 7 bases outside the gene matches. The CDR3 runs 14 residues. CDR3 sequence (DNA): TGTGCCAGCAGCGCGACAGGGGGCCGTCGTGGCTACACCTTC. Translating gives CASSATGGRRGYTF.

This clone was counted only a few times. V usage is TRBV29-1 and J usage is TRBJ2-1, with 8 bases lining up with TRBD1. The CDR3 extends over 11 amino acids. The germline V gene encodes CDR1 SQVTM and CDR2 ANQGSEA. The trim removed 4 bases at V and 9 bases at J, leaving 2 bases unmatched. The CDR3 sequence: CSVAGGGEQFF. The CDR3, as DNA: TGCAGCGTTGCAGGGGGCGGTGAGCAGTTCTTC.

This clone occurred a few times. V gene TRBV11-2 combines with J gene TRBJ1-4; D possibly corresponds to TRBD1 (6 bases). Germline V lookup: CDR1 SGHAT, CDR2 FQNNGV. This CDR3 is 16 amino acids long. Between the trimmed V and J ends, which lost 5 bases and 5 bases, there was a span of 18 bases. The CDR3 reads CASSPTYREGNEKLFF. For the CDR3, the DNA is TGTGCCAGCAGCCCCACTTACAGGGAAGGGAATGAAAAACTGTTTTTT. Full variable domain (missing parts from reference TRBV11-2 and TRBJ1-4): EAGVAQSPRYKIIEKRQSVAFWCNPISGHATLYWYQQILGQGPKLLIQFQNNGVVDDSQLPKDRFSAERLKGVDSTLKIQPAKLEDSAVYLCASSPTYREGNEKLFFGSGTQLSVL.

The chain has TRBV4-1 and TRBJ1-2; possibly TRBD1 for D (5 bases). The CDR3 covers 15 residues. The germline gives CDR1 MGHRA, CDR2 YSYEKL. V shed 0 bases and J shed 5 bases, with 13 bases lying between them. CDR3 protein: CASSQEFWDGYGYTF. CDR3 sequence (DNA): TGCGCCAGCAGCCAAGAATTCTGGGACGGATATGGCTACACCTTC.

In this sample, this clone turned up a few times. The chain is built from TRBV21-1 and TRBJ2-4; the D call of TRBD2 is as the table states it, not checked on the DNA. TRBV21-1 is a recognized pseudogene. The CDR3 is 17 residues long. In DNA form, the CDR3 reads TGTGCCAGCAGCCGGGGGGAAGAACCATTAGCCAAAAACATTCAGTACTTC. Protein product: CASSRGEEPLAKNIQYF.

V gene TRBV7-2 combines with J gene TRBJ1-2, with D possibly being TRBD1 (6 bases). This CDR3 contains 16 residues. CDR1 is SGHTA and CDR2 is FQGNSA in the germline V gene. Trimming left V 5 bases short and J 4 bases short, with 20 bases between. This CDR3 is CASSLRDTLRVYGYTF. The CDR3 DNA is TGTGCCAGCAGCCTGCGGGACACTCTACGGGTCTATGGCTACACCTTC.

This chain links TRBV4-1 with TRBJ1-1; D not certain. The CDR3 length is 13 residues. V was clipped by 0 bases and J by 8 bases, with 10 bases between them. Germline V gene sequence: CDR1 MGHRA, CDR2 YSYEKL. The CDR3 sequence: CASSQEGSVEAFF. The DNA for the CDR3 is TGCGCCAGCAGCCAAGAAGGTTCGGTAGAAGCTTTCTTT.

The chain recombines TRBV11-2 with TRBJ2-2; tentatively, D is TRBD1 (6 bases). CDR3 length: 13 residues. CDR1 is SGHAT and CDR2 is FQNNGV in the germline V gene. V dropped 10 bases and J dropped 4 bases, with 13 bases sitting between them. The CDR3 DNA reads TGTGCCACCTTGGGGGCGAGCACCGGGGAGCTGTTTTTT. Translation: CATLGASTGELFF.